The source of this T cell receptor beta chain is a study of blood T cell repertoires in COVID-19. Per the study methods: Counts of nucleated cells, estimated from reference gene primer amplification, were obtained. The table came from immunoSEQ multiplex PCR; TCRdb's copy has only in-frame clones and leaves some out. V and J calls and clone size are those listed in that table; D and trimming were worked out from the DNA. The table has fewer than 150,000 clones, roughly 86% seen once; the top ten hold 10%. Looked up from germline, CDR1 is GTSNPN and CDR2 is SVGIG (reference sequence). Trimming took 2 bases from V and 1 from J; bases not matched to a gene: 3. This CDR3 has 14 residues.

This receptor was identified in a man aged 50-60 years with active or convalescent COVID-19. V is TRBV30 and J is TRBJ2-7, with 9 bases fitting TRBD1. Material: peripheral blood. The CDR3 spells CAWSKGQGSYEQYF. CDR3 bases: TGTGCCTGGAGTAAGGGACAGGGTTCCTACGAGCAGTACTTC.